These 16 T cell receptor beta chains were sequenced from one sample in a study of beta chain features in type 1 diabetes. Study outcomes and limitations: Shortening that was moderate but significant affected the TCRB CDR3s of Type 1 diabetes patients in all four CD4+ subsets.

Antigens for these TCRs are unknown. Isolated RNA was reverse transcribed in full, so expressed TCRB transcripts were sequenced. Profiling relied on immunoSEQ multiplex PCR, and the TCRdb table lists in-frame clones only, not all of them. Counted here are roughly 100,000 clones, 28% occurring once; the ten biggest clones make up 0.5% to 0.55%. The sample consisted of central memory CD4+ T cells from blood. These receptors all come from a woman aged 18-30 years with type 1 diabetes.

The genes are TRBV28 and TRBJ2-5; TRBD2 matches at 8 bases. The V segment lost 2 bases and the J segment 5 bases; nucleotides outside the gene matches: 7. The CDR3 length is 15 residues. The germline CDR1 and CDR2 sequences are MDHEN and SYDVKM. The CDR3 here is CASSLGVAGKETQYF. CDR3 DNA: TGTGCCAGCAGTTTAGGGGTAGCGGGAAAGGAGACCCAGTACTTC. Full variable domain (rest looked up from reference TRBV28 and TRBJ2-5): DVKVTQSSRYLVKRTGEKVFLECVQDMDHENMFWYRQDPGLGLRLIYFSYDVKMKEKGDIPEGYSVSREKKERFSLILESASTNQTSMYLCASSLGVAGKETQYFGPGTRLLVL.

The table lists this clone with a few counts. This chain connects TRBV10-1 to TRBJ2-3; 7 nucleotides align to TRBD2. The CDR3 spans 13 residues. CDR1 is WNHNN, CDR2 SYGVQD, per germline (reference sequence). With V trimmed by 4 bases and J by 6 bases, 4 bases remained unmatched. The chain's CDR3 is CASSAAGADTQYF. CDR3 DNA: TGCGCCAGCAGTGCGGCGGGAGCGGATACGCAGTATTTT.

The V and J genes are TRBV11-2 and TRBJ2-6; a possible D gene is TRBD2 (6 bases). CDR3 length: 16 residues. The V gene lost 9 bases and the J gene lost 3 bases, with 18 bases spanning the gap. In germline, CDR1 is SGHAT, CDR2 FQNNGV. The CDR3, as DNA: TGTGCCAGTCGTAGCGGAGGGGCTGTTGGGGCCAACGTCCTGACTTTC. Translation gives CASRSGGAVGANVLTF.

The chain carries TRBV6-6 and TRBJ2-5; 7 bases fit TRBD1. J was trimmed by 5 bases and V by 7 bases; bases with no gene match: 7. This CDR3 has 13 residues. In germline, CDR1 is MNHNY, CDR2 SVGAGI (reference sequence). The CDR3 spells CASTSPQGETQYF. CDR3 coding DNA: TGTGCCAGCACTTCTCCACAGGGGGAGACCCAGTACTTC.

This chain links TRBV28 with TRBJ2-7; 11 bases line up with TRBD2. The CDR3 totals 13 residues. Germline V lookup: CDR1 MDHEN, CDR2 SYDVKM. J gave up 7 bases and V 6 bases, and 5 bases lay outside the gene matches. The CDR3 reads CASRLAGVREQYF. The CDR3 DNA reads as TGTGCCAGCAGACTAGCGGGAGTGCGAGAGCAGTACTTC.

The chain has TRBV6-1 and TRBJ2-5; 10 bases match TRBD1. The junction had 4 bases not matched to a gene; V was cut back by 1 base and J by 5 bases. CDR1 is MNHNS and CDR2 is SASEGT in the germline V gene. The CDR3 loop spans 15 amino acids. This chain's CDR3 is CASSEGDRGRETQYF. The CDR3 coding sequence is TGTGCCAGCAGTGAAGGGGACAGGGGCAGGGAGACCCAGTACTTC.

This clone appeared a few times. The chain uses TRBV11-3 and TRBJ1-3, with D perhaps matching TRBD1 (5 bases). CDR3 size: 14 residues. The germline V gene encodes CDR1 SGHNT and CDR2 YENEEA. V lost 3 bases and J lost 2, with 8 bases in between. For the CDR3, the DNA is TGTGCCAGCAGCTTGGGAGGGGCTGGAAACACCATATATTTT. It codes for CASSLGGAGNTIYF.

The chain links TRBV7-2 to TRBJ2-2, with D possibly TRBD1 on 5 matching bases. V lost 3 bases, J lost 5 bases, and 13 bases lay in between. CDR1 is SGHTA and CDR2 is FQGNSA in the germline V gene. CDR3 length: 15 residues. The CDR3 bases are TGTGCCAGCAGCTTTGTCCAGGGTATTACCGGGGAGCTGTTTTTT. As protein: CASSFVQGITGELFF.

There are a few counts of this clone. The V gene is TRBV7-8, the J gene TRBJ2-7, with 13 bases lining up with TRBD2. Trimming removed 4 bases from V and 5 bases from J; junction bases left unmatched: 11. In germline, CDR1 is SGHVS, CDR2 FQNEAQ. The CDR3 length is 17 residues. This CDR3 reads CASSSWTSGRFVNEQYF. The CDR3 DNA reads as TGTGCCAGCAGCTCGTGGACTAGCGGGAGATTCGTGAACGAGCAGTACTTC.

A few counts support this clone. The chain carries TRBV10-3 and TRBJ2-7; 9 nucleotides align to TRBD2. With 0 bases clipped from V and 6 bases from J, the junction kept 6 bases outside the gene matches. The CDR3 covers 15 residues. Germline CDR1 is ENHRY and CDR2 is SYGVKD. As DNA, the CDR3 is TGTGCCATCAGTGAGTCGACGGGAGCGGGGGGCGAGCAGTACTTC. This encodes CAISESTGAGGEQYF.

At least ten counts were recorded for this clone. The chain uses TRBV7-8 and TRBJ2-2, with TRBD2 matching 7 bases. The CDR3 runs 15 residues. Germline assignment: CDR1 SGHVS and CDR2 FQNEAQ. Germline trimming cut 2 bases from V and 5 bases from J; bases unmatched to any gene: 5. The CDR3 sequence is CASSLTLAETGELFF. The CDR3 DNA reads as TGTGCCAGCAGCTTAACGCTAGCGGAGACCGGGGAGCTGTTTTTT.

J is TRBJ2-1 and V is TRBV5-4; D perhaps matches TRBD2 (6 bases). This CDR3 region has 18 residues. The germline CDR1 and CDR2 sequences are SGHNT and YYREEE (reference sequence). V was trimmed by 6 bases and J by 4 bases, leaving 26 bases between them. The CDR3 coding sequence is TGTGCCAGCACCAGAGGTGGGAGGCCCTCTATCCGATACAATGAGCAGTTCTTC. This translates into CASTRGGRPSIRYNEQFF.

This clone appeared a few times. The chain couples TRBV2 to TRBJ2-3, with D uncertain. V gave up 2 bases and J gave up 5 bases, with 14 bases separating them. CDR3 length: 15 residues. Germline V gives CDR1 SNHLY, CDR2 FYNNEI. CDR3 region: CASSESGGAGDTQYF. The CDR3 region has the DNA TGTGCCAGCAGTGAATCCGGCGGAGCTGGAGATACGCAGTATTTT.

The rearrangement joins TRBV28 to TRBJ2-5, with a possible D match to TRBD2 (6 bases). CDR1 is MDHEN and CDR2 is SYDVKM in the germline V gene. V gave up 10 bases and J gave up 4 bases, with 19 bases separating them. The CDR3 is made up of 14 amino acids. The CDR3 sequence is CATRDRRGVETQYF. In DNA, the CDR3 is TGTGCCACCAGGGATAGGAGGGGCGTAGAGACCCAGTACTTC.

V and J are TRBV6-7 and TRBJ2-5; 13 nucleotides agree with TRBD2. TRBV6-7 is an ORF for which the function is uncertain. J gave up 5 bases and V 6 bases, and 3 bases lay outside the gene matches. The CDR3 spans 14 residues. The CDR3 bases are TGTGCCAGCAGCGGGACTAGCGGGATTGAGACCCAGTACTTC. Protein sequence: CASSGTSGIETQYF.

CDR3 sequence reads: CASSLQGQGTGELFF. CDR3 in DNA: TGTGCCAGCAGTTTACAGGGACAGGGAACCGGGGAGCTGTTTTTT. The rearrangement joins TRBV27 to TRBJ2-2; the match to TRBD1 covers 9 bases. The V gene end was trimmed by 2 bases and the J gene end by 5 bases; junction bases not matched to a gene: 3. This CDR3 comprises 15 residues. Per the germline V gene, CDR1 is MNHEY and CDR2 is SMNVEV (reference sequence).